The clone carrying this T cell receptor (beta chain) showed up just once. This record comes from a study of shared clonotypes between healthy human individuals. Sequenced by immunoSEQ multiplex PCR; TCRdb stores in-frame clones only, minus some. The sample has more than 850,000 clones; around three quarters are singletons. Only Caucasian adults living in Nashville, Tennessee served as donors. Germline values: CDR1 MDHEN, CDR2 SYDVKM. CDR3 length: 14 residues. The V segment lost 8 bases and the J segment 4 bases; nucleotides outside the gene matches: 4. This TCR came from a young man in good health. Some clones in this sample may be carry-over from other donors' samples. This chain links TRBV28 with TRBJ2-1; the match to TRBD2 covers 11 bases. Sequenced material: memory CD4+ T cells from PBMCs. Described subset: CD45RA-negative fraction. The CDR3 DNA sequence: TGTGCCAGCCTAGCGGGAGGAGGGTACAATGAGCAGTTCTTC. Protein: CASLAGGGYNEQFF.